This TCR beta chain comes out of a study of OX40 agonist ivuxolimab in advanced cancers. The repertoire was sequenced with immunoSEQ multiplex PCR; TCRdb's copy has only in-frame clones and lacks some. The sample consists of about 43,000 clones, roughly 90% of them appearing once. The TCR originated in an adult with an advanced solid tumor such as melanoma, head and neck, liver or kidney cancer. Sequencing used CD4+ or CD8+ T cells sorted from blood, obtained in a trial of the OX40 agonist ivuxolimab.

For the CDR3, the DNA is TGTGCCAGCAGCCCGGAAGCTGACTCAACAGATACGCAGTATTTT. Translation gives CASSPEADSTDTQYF. V is TRBV9 and J is TRBJ2-3; D unresolved. The V end was cut by 4 bases, the J end by 3 bases, with 15 bases between. There are 15 residues in the CDR3. Germline assignment: CDR1 SGDLS and CDR2 YYNGEE.